This TCR beta chain was recovered during a study of cytomegalovirus exposure and HLA in healthy donors. Study as a whole: Both the approximately 120 validation repertoires and the roughly 640 first-cohort repertoires used the same platform, as reported by a later analysis.

TCRdb's copy holds only in-frame clones and misses some; the assay was immunoSEQ multiplex PCR. The repertoire holds about 43,000 clones, with about 94% as singletons. Donors came from a validation cohort of 90 to 150 subjects, distinct from the first 666-subject cohort. This receptor was obtained from a man younger than 35 in good health and CMV-seronegative. The sequencing sample was made of PBMCs.

DNA for the CDR3: TGTGCCAGTATTGACAGGGGGCTCAGGAGCAATCAGCCCCAGCATTTT. This sequence encodes CASIDRGLRSNQPQHF. V usage is TRBV19 and J usage is TRBJ1-5; 10 nucleotides line up with TRBD1. CDR1 and CDR2 (germline): LNHDA, SQIVND (reference sequence). The CDR3 consists of 16 residues. V lost 7 bases and J lost 1; bases outside the gene matches: 7.